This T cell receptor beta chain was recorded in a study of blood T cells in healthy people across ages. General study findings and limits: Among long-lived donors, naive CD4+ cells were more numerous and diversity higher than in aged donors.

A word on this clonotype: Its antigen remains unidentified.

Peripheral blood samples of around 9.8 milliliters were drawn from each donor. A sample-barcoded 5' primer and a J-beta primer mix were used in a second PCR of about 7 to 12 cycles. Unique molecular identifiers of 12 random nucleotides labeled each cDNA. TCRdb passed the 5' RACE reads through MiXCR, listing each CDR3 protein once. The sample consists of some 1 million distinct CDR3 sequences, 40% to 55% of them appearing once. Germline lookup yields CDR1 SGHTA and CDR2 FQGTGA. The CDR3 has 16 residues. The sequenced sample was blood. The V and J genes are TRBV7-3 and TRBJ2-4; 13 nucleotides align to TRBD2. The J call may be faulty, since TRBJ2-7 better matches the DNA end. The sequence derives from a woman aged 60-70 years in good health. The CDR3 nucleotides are TGTGCCAGCAGCTTAAGCGGACTAGCGGGAGTAGGCGAGCAGTACTTC. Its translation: CASSLSGLAGVGEQYF.